The clone carrying this T cell receptor (beta chain) was seen only a few times. Its antigen remains unknown. These data originate in a study of T-cell memory formation after mild COVID-19. The study's findings and limits: Clones which contracted sat mainly in CM and EM if CD4+, and in EMRA if CD8+. Memory from before infection featured some responding clones, which suggests cross-reactive memory joined.

Each CDR3 protein gets one entry after TCRdb re-called the 5' RACE reads with MiXCR. The data contain roughly 86,000 distinct CDR3 sequences, 13% of them singletons. The CDR3 is 16 amino acids. Trimming took 5 bases from V and 1 from J, leaving 18 bases between them. Sequencing input: PBMCs or a T cell subset sorted from them (not recorded which). This chain uses TRBV12-3 or TRBV12-4 with TRBJ2-7, with D possibly TRBD2 on 5 matching bases. The sequence came from an adult woman who had mild COVID-19 (a few samples of this study predate the infection). Cell type and time point are not known. The CDR3 loop is CASSPSWTDPSYEQYF. Here the CDR3 DNA reads TGTGCCAGCAGTCCTTCCTGGACTGACCCGTCCTACGAGCAGTACTTC.